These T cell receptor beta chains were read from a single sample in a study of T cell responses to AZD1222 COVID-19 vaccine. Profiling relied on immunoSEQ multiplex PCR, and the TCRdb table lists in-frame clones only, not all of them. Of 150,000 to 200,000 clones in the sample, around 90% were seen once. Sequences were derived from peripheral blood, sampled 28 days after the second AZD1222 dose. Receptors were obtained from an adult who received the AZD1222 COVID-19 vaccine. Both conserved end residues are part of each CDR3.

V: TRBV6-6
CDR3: CASSQTGALRNTIYF

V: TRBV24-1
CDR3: CATSLNRDRGVISYGYTF

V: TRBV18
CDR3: CASSPSGQGARKLFF

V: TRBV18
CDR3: CASSPLARYQGLNTEAFF

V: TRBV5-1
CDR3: CASSLTGQGVYGEKLFF

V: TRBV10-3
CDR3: CAISDPTVGGYTF

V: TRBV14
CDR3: CASSPGTGNTIYF

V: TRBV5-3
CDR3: CARSFSLTGTGETQYF

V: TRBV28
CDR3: CASSLSSGRSAAYNEQFF

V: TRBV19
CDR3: CASSMLEAHTEAFF

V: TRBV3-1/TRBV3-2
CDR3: CASSPTSGTYEQYF

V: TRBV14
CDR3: CASSQEATVLELNEQFF

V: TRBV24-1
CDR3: CATRRTGTESSEAFF

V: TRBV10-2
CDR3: CASSAERGYGYTF

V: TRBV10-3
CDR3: CAISWGQGNSPLHF

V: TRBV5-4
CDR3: CASSLVQGVIGSPLHF